This TCR beta chain was profiled in a study of shared clonotypes between healthy human individuals. Findings and limits, study-wide: Having only a few donors restricted how much genetic and exposure-history diversity was captured.

In germline, CDR1 is GTSNPN, CDR2 SVGIG (reference sequence). Trimming cost V 2 bases and J 7 bases; bases outside gene matches: 2. This CDR3 region has 12 residues. Clones were read by immunoSEQ multiplex PCR, and TCRdb kept only the in-frame ones, dropping some. The sample contains about 680,000 clones, 92% of which appear only once. This clone has just a few counts. Antigen unknown. Only CD45RO-negative cells positively selected for CCR7 counted as naive CD8 cells, so terminally differentiated effector memory CD45RA+ cells were excluded. V and J are TRBV30 and TRBJ2-1; 7 bases line up with TRBD2. Sequenced input: naive CD8+ T cells sorted from blood. This clonotype was sampled from a man aged 25 to 40 in good health. The CDR3, as DNA: TGTGCCTGGAGTATTAGCGGGAATGAGCAGTTCTTC. The encoded protein is CAWSISGNEQFF.